The T cell receptor beta chain described here comes from a study of blood T cells in healthy people across ages. Study-wide points: Researchers said unsorted PBMCs prevented a conclusive naive versus antigen-experienced comparison.

Concerning this clonotype itself: Its antigen is undetermined.

Primers used in a second PCR of roughly 7 to 12 cycles were a sample-barcoded 5' primer and a J-beta primer mix. Each cDNA molecule was tagged by a template-switch adaptor that had 12 random nucleotides. There were at least 3 million CDR3-containing paired-end reads obtained from each sample. TCRdb re-called the 5' RACE reads with MiXCR, one entry per CDR3 protein. This sample has 1.5 million to 2 million distinct CDR3 sequences, with 28% found just once. The authors drew about 10 milliliters of peripheral blood from each donor. V was clipped by 3 bases and J by 4 bases, with 9 bases between them. CDR3 length: 12 residues. The V gene's germline CDR1 is DFQATT and CDR2 SNEGSKA (reference sequence).

The rearrangement joins TRBV20-1 to TRBJ1-2, with unresolved D. The source material was blood. The sequence came from a woman in her thirties in good health. The CDR3 sequence: CSARGYPYGYTF. CDR3 DNA sequence: TGCAGTGCTAGGGGGTATCCCTATGGCTACACCTTC.